This TCR beta chain was sequenced for a study of regulatory T cells in long-lasting Graves disease. Building the TCR beta libraries relied on iRepertoire HTBI primers, and CDR3 regions underwent Arm-PCR. A single record per CDR3 protein comes from TCRdb applying MiXCR to the multiplex PCR reads. Of some 600,000 distinct CDR3 sequences listed, around 15% are singletons. Only a few counts were recorded for this clonotype. The antigen is undetermined. Time point noted: newly diagnosed GD, antithyroid drugs for less than 3 months. With RNA extracted from PBMCs as input, the TCR library was made. A volume of 8.5 to 10 milliliters of peripheral blood was collected in EDTA tubes. General study points: Patients with persistent disease showed a bias toward TRBV28, TRBJ1-2 and TRBJ2-5. Persistent Graves' patients possessed reduced TCR diversity relative to recently diagnosed ones.

V lost 5 bases to trimming and J lost 3 bases; unmatched junction nucleotides: 3. Germline V gene lookup returns CDR1 SGHRS and CDR2 YFSETQ. This CDR3 is 13 amino acids long. These same data were also listed under a study on T cells in Graves' hyperthyroidism and ophthalmopathy. Per that paper: Primed by the HTBI set, a first-round RT-PCR was run on the TCR CDR3.

The chain links TRBV5-1 to TRBJ2-5; 8 nucleotides agree with TRBD1. The material was peripheral blood mononuclear cells (PBMCs), obtained at new diagnosis, from a patient treated with antithyroid drugs. The origin of this receptor is a man aged 18 to 30 with Graves disease. CDR3: CASRLQGEETQYF. The CDR3 bases are TGCGCCAGCAGGTTACAGGGGGAAGAGACCCAGTACTTC.